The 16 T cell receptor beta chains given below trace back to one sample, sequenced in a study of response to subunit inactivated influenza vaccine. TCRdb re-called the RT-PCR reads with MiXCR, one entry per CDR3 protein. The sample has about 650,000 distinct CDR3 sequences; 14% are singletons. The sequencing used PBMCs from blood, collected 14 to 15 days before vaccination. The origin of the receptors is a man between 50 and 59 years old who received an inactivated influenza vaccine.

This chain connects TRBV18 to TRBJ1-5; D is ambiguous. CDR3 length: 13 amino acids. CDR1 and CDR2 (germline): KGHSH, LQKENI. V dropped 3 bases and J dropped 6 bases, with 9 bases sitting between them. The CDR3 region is CASSPGSVQPQHF. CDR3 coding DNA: TGTGCCAGCTCACCGGGGTCCGTTCAGCCCCAGCATTTT. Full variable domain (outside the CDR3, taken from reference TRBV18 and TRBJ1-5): NAGVMQNPRHLVRRRGQEARLRCSPMKGHSHVYWYRQLPEEGLKFMVYLQKENIIDESGMPKERFSAEFPKEGPSILRIQQVVRGDSAAYFCASSPGSVQPQHFGDGTRLSIL.

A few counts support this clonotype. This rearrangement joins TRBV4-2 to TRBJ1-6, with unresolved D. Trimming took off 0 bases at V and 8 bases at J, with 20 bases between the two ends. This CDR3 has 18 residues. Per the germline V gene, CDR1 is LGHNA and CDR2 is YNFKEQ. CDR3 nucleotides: TGTGCCAGCAGCCAAGATTGGGCCAGGTTCAAGCTTTATTCACCCCTCCACTTT. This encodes CASSQDWARFKLYSPLHF.

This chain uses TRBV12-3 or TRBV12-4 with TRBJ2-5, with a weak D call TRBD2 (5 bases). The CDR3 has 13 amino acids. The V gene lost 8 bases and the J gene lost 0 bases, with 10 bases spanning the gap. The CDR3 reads CASAPGDQETQYF. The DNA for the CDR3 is TGTGCCAGCGCCCCCGGGGACCAAGAGACCCAGTACTTC.

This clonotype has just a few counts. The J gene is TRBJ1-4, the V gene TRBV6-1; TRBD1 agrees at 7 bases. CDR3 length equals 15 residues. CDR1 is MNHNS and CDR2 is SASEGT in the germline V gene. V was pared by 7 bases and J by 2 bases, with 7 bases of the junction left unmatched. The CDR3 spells CASKERGLTNEKLFF. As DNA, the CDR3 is TGTGCCAGCAAGGAAAGGGGGCTGACTAATGAAAAACTGTTTTTT.

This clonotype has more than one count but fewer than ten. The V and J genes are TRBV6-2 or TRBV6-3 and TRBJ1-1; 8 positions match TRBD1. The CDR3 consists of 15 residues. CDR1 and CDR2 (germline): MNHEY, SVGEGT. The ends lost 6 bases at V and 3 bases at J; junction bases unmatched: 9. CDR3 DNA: TGTGCCAGCAGGGTATCGGACAGGGTTTACACTGAAGCTTTCTTT. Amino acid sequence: CASRVSDRVYTEAFF.

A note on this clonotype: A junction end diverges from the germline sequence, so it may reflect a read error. The CDR3 bases are TGCGCCAGCAGCCGGCCAGGGACTGAGTACACAAATACGCAGTATTTT. It codes for CASSRPGTEYTNTQYF. The gene calls are TRBV5-1 and TRBJ2-3, with D perhaps matching TRBD2 (6 bases). This CDR3 spans 16 amino acids. Germline loops: CDR1 SGHRS, CDR2 YFSETQ.

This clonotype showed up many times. CDR3 sequence: CSVTRTGRSTDTQYF. In DNA, the CDR3 is TGCAGCGTGACCCGGACAGGGAGGAGCACAGATACGCAGTATTTT. The rearrangement links TRBV29-1 to TRBJ2-3, with 8 bases that match TRBD1. This CDR3 spans 15 amino acids. Germline lookup yields CDR1 SQVTM and CDR2 ANQGSEA. Trimming took 6 bases from V and 0 from J; bases not matched to a gene: 8.

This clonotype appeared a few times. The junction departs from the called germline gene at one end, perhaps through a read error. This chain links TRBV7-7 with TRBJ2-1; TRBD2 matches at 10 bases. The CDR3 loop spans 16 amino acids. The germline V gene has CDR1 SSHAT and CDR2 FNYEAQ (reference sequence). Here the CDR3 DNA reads TGTGCTAGCAGCTTAGGTAGCGGGGGGCCCCACAATGAGCAGTTCTTC. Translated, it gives CASSLGSGGPHNEQFF.

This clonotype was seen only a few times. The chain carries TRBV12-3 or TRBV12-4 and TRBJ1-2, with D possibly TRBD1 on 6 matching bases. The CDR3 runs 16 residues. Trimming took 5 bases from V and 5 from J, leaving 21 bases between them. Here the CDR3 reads CASSKRGGARGYGYTF. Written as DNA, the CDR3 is TGTGCCAGCAGTAAGCGAGGGGGGGCTCGTGGTTATGGCTACACCTTC.

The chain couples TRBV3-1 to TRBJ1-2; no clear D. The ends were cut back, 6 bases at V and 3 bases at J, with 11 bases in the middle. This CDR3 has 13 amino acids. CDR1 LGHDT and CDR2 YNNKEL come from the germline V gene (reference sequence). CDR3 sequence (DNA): TGTGCCAGCAGAGGCTGGGAGGACTATGGCTACACCTTC. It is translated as CASRGWEDYGYTF.

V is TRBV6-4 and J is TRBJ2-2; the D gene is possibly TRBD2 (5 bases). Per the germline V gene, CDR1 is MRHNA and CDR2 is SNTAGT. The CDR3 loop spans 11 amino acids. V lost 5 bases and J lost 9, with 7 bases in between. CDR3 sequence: CASSPGRELFF. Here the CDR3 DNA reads TGTGCCAGCAGTCCCGGGAGGGAGCTGTTTTTT.

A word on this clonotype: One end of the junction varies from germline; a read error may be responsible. The CDR3 sequence: CCARASGIIYEQYF. The CDR3 DNA sequence: TGCTGTGCTAGGGCTAGCGGGATTATTTACGAGCAGTACTTC. J is TRBJ2-7 and V is TRBV20-1; the match to TRBD2 covers 9 bases. CDR1 and CDR2 from the germline V gene are DFQATT and SNEGSKA (reference sequence). This CDR3 spans 14 amino acids.

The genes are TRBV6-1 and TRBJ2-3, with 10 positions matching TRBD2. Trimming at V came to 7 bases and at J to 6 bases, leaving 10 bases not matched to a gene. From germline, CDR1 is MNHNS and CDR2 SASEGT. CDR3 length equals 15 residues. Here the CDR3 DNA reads TGTGCCAGCACCACGCAAGCGGGGGGGCAGGATACGCAGTATTTT. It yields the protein CASTTQAGGQDTQYF.

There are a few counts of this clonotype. This CDR3 reads CASSSWGPKGSYEQYF. CDR3 nucleotides: TGCGCCAGCAGCTCGTGGGGGCCAAAGGGGTCCTACGAGCAGTACTTC. The J gene is TRBJ2-7, the V gene TRBV4-1; possible D gene TRBD1, 6 bases. There are 16 residues in the CDR3. Trimming shortened V by 5 bases and J by 1 base, and 18 bases separated the two germline ends. Germline V CDR1 and CDR2: MGHRA, YSYEKL.

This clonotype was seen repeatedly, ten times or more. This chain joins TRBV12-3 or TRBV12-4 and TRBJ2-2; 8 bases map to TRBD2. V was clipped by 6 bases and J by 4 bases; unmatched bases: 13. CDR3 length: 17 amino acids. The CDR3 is CASSQSTSGLFTGELFF. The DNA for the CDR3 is TGTGCCAGCAGCCAGAGTACTAGCGGCCTGTTCACCGGGGAGCTGTTTTTT.

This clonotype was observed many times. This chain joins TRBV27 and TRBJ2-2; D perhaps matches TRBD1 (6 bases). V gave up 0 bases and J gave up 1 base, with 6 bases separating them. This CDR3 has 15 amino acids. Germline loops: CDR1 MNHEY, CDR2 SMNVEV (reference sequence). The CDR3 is CASSLSTGNTGELFF. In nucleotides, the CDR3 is TGTGCCAGCAGTTTATCGACAGGGAACACCGGGGAGCTGTTTTTT.